What follows describes a single T cell receptor beta chain. Its antigen is not identified. Each library started from around 14 ng of total RNA using the QIAseq Immune Repertoire TCR panel. TCRdb processed the reads anew with MiXCR; each CDR3 protein has one entry. The sample consists of roughly 440 distinct CDR3 sequences, approximately 16% of them appearing once. These data are taken from a study of circulating CD8 cells and anti-PD-1 response in melanoma. The overall study: Treatment was intravenous nivolumab at 3 mg/kg every 2 weeks.

Live CD3+CD8+TCRalphabeta+ cells were sorted into four subsets by PD-1 and/or TIGIT. Germline values: CDR1 MDHEN, CDR2 SYDVKM. The CDR3 has 13 amino acids. Trimming cost V 3 bases and J 2 bases, with 8 bases left between them. Findings and caveats of the study: Most experiments lacked replicates.

The sample was CD8+ T cells from PBMCs, taken at baseline or after one month of anti-PD-1 therapy (not recorded which). The clonotype comes from a human donor with melanoma. The donor label of this sample is uncertain. Some clones in this sample may be carry-over from other donors' samples. The chain has TRBV28 and TRBJ2-7; D not resolved. The CDR3 sequence is CASSFASPYEQYF. The CDR3 nucleotides are TGTGCCAGCAGTTTCGCCAGTCCCTACGAGCAGTACTTC.